Below, 21 T cell receptor beta chains from the same sample are listed, as sequenced in a study of T cells in Graves' hyperthyroidism and ophthalmopathy. RNA transcripts provided the source from which TCR beta CDR3 regions were amplified. TCR CDR3 underwent first-round RT-PCR with the HTBI primer set. TCRdb reprocessed the multiplex PCR reads via MiXCR and lists one record per CDR3 protein. In the table there are some 550,000 distinct CDR3 sequences, around 20% of which are singletons. The sample taken for sequencing was blood. The receptors were sampled from a man in his late teens or twenties with Graves' hyperthyroidism.

This clonotype occurred many times. The chain uses TRBV24-1 and TRBJ2-5; D gene ambiguous. The V gene's germline CDR1 is KGHDR and CDR2 SFDVKD. V was trimmed by 5 bases and J by 7 bases, leaving 10 bases between them. This CDR3 comprises 12 residues. The CDR3 sequence: CATSVPTPTQYF. The CDR3 nucleotides are TGTGCCACCAGTGTCCCTACCCCGACCCAGTACTTC.

This clonotype showed up many times. This sequence joins TRBV2 and TRBJ1-2, with D uncertain. V gave up 6 bases and J gave up 6 bases, with 20 bases separating them. The CDR3 contains 15 residues. CDR1 and CDR2 (germline): SNHLY, FYNNEI. Here the CDR3 reads CASRLETASINGYTF. In DNA, the CDR3 is TGTGCCAGCAGGCTTGAAACAGCCTCTATAAATGGCTACACCTTC.

This clonotype has ten or more counts. The V and J genes are TRBV28 and TRBJ2-7; no clear D gene. Trimming took 5 bases from V and 5 from J, leaving 13 bases between them. The CDR3 spans 13 residues. Germline values: CDR1 MDHEN, CDR2 SYDVKM. This CDR3 is CASSPTGAHEQYF. The CDR3 DNA sequence: TGTGCCAGCAGTCCCACCGGTGCCCACGAGCAGTACTTC. Looking up the rest from reference TRBV28 and TRBJ2-7 gives the full variable domain: DVKVTQSSRYLVKRTGEKVFLECVQDMDHENMFWYRQDPGLGLRLIYFSYDVKMKEKGDIPEGYSVSREKKERFSLILESASTNQTSMYLCASSPTGAHEQYFGPGTRLTVT.

Ten or more counts support this clonotype. Here the CDR3 DNA reads TGTGCCAGCAGATACAGGGGGCTAGAGGAGACCCAGTACTTC. This codes for CASRYRGLEETQYF. The rearrangement joins TRBV12-3 or TRBV12-4 to TRBJ2-5; 9 bases match TRBD1. CDR3 length equals 14 residues. J lost 5 bases, V lost 6 bases, and 7 bases had no gene match.

This clonotype was recorded many times. This sequence joins TRBV19 and TRBJ1-5; D remains unclear. From germline, CDR1 is LNHDA and CDR2 SQIVND (reference sequence). Trimming shortened V by 5 bases and J by 4 bases, and 18 bases separated the two germline ends. This CDR3 has 16 residues. CDR3 sequence reads: CASSAQDGVRNQPQHF. The CDR3 nucleotides are TGTGCCAGTAGTGCCCAGGATGGGGTGAGGAATCAGCCCCAGCATTTT.

The chain has TRBV3-1 and TRBJ1-1; D unclear. This CDR3 spans 14 amino acids. The germline V gene encodes CDR1 LGHDT and CDR2 YNNKEL (reference sequence). V was shortened by 5 bases and J by 9 bases, with 19 bases between the two germline ends. In DNA, the CDR3 is TGTGCCAGCAGCGGGAACCCGACTGAATTGAAAGCTTTCTTT. Translating it yields CASSGNPTELKAFF.

This clonotype was picked up many times. V is TRBV27 and J is TRBJ1-2, with D unclear. V lost 0 bases, J lost 4 bases, and 9 bases lay in between. The germline CDR1 and CDR2 sequences are MNHEY and SMNVEV (reference sequence). The CDR3 length is 14 residues. The CDR3, as DNA: TGTGCCAGCAGTTTATCGTACGGTTCCTATGGCTACACCTTC. The encoded protein is CASSLSYGSYGYTF.

The chain joins TRBV30 to TRBJ1-1, with no clear D. The CDR3 sequence is 15 residues long. Germline CDR1 and CDR2: GTSNPN and SVGIG (reference sequence). V lost 0 bases to trimming and J lost 1 base, with 12 bases between them. CDR3 sequence (DNA): TGTGCCTGGAGTGTTCCCGACGGATCGAACACTGAAGCTTTCTTT. Protein: CAWSVPDGSNTEAFF.

This clonotype was detected many times. This sequence joins TRBV12-3 or TRBV12-4 and TRBJ1-6; D not resolved. V was cut by 5 bases and J by 9 bases, with 11 bases left in between. This CDR3 comprises 13 residues. The CDR3 region is CASSPGLGSPLHF. In nucleotides, the CDR3 is TGTGCCAGCAGTCCGGGTCTTGGTTCACCCCTCCACTTT.

This clonotype appeared many times. J is TRBJ2-5 and V is TRBV7-9; D unresolved. The CDR3 extends over 11 amino acids. The V end lost 5 bases, the J end lost 9 bases, and 10 bases lay between the germline ends. Germline V gene data show CDR1 as SEHNR and CDR2 as FQNEAQ (reference sequence). Here the CDR3 reads CASSLNGAQYF. The CDR3 nucleotides read TGTGCCAGCAGCCTGAATGGGGCCCAGTACTTC.

Comment on this clonotype: Given a much more abundant clone one base away, this may be a read error. CDR3 residues: CASILGIRANTGELFF. CDR3 DNA: TGCGCCAGCATCTTGGGTATAAGGGCGAACACCGGGGAGCTGTTTTTT. The rearrangement joins TRBV5-1 to TRBJ2-2; no firm D call. Germline assignment: CDR1 SGHRS and CDR2 YFSETQ. The CDR3 contains 16 residues.

The V call is TRBV27, the J call TRBJ2-7; TRBD1 matches at 9 bases. This CDR3 comprises 14 residues. In germline, CDR1 is MNHEY, CDR2 SMNVEV (reference sequence). With V trimmed by 2 bases and J by 5 bases, 4 bases remained unmatched. The CDR3 region is CASSLGQGPNEQYF. The CDR3 DNA reads TGTGCCAGCAGTTTAGGACAGGGGCCAAACGAGCAGTACTTC.

The sample holds a few counts of this clonotype. The final CDR3 position lacks the conserved phenylalanine or tryptophan, pointing to a likely read error. The gene calls are TRBV28 and TRBJ1-2, with D unclear. The V gene's germline CDR1 is MDHEN and CDR2 SYDVKM. Between the trimmed V and J ends, which lost 4 bases and 3 bases, there was a span of 6 bases. The CDR3 is 12 residues long. The CDR3 nucleotides read TGTGCCAGCAGTTCAGGCTACTATGGCTACACCGTC. This encodes CASSSGYYGYTV.

This clonotype was counted between two and nine times. This chain uses TRBV18 with TRBJ1-1; D is unclear. Germline CDR1 and CDR2: KGHSH and LQKENI. V was trimmed by 5 bases and J by 3 bases, leaving 10 bases between them. The CDR3 sequence is 13 residues long. As DNA, the CDR3 is TGTGCCAGCTCATCGGCTGGGGACACTGAAGCTTTCTTT. Protein sequence: CASSSAGDTEAFF.

This clonotype has at least ten counts. The V call is TRBV27, the J call TRBJ2-7; 7 positions agree with TRBD1. The V and J ends lost 7 bases and 0 bases, in that order; junction bases with no gene match: 12. The CDR3 runs 16 residues. Germline V gene lookup returns CDR1 MNHEY and CDR2 SMNVEV (reference sequence). CDR3 loop: CASTTDREEDSYEQYF. Here the CDR3 DNA reads TGTGCCAGCACGACCGACAGGGAAGAAGACTCCTACGAGCAGTACTTC.

This clonotype occurred many times. This chain uses TRBV12-3 or TRBV12-4 with TRBJ1-1, with D possibly matching TRBD1 (6 bases). V was clipped by 6 bases and J by 5 bases, with 19 bases between them. CDR3 length: 15 residues. The CDR3 DNA sequence: TGTGCCAGCAGCCTTATGGGGGACAAAAATACTGAAGCTTTCTTT. Amino acids: CASSLMGDKNTEAFF.

The V gene is TRBV4-1, the J gene TRBJ1-2, with 8 bases aligning to TRBD1. This CDR3 spans 15 amino acids. J lost 2 bases, V lost 1 base, and 3 bases had no gene match. Germline CDR1 and CDR2: MGHRA and YSYEKL. CDR3 sequence reads: CASSQGTGSNYGYTF. DNA for the CDR3: TGCGCCAGCAGCCAAGGGACAGGGTCGAACTATGGCTACACCTTC.

There are many counts of this clonotype. This chain joins TRBV19 and TRBJ2-5; perhaps TRBD1 as D (5 bases). With 1 base removed from V and 5 bases from J, the gap between germline ends came to 14 bases. The CDR3 consists of 15 residues. Germline CDR1 is LNHDA and CDR2 is SQIVND (reference sequence). CDR3 residues: CASSIVGREWETQYF. The CDR3 DNA follows: TGTGCCAGTAGTATAGTGGGCAGGGAATGGGAGACCCAGTACTTC.

In this sample, this clonotype turned up many times. The V call is TRBV5-1, the J call TRBJ2-7; 9 bases align to TRBD1. Trimming cost V 4 bases and J 3 bases; bases outside gene matches: 8. The germline V gene encodes CDR1 SGHRS and CDR2 YFSETQ. The CDR3 has 15 amino acids. This CDR3 is CASSRGGQGYYEQYF. In nucleotides, the CDR3 is TGCGCCAGCAGCCGCGGGGGACAGGGATACTACGAGCAGTACTTC.

This clonotype was seen ten or more times. V and J are TRBV6-4 and TRBJ2-6; the D is unclear. The V end lost 5 bases, the J end lost 0 bases, and 14 bases lay between the germline ends. The CDR3 contains 17 residues. Germline-derived CDR1 and CDR2 are MRHNA and SNTAGT. CDR3 residues: CASSIDRLRSGANVLTF. The CDR3 DNA reads as TGTGCCAGCAGTATAGATCGGTTACGCTCTGGGGCCAACGTCCTGACTTTC.

Worth noting for this clonotype: This could be a read error, since a much larger clone is one nucleotide away. This sequence joins TRBV28 and TRBJ1-1; D gene uncertain. Per germline, CDR1 MDHEN and CDR2 SYDVKM. The CDR3 loop spans 13 amino acids. The CDR3 protein is CASCLATAAEAFF. The CDR3 nucleotides read TGTGCCAGCTGTTTGGCTACAGCTGCTGAAGCTTTCTTT.